This T cell receptor (beta chain) was found in a study of T cell changes during pregnancy in multiple sclerosis. TCRdb keeps only in-frame clones here, not all; method: immunoSEQ multiplex PCR. The sample yields approximately 100,000 clones, approximately 92% seen once. V shed 6 bases and J 6 bases; nucleotides not matched to a gene: 8. The CDR3 loop spans 14 amino acids. The germline V gene encodes CDR1 MNHEY and CDR2 SVGAGI. This clone was seen once. The J gene is TRBJ2-1, the V gene TRBV6-5; 7 nucleotides line up with TRBD2. The sequences come from peripheral blood, collected in the second trimester of pregnancy. This sequence originates from a female donor with multiple sclerosis, enrolled in a pregnancy study. For the CDR3, the DNA is TGTGCCAGCAGGGCTTCCGGGACTATCAATGAGCAGTTCTTC. Translating gives CASRASGTINEQFF.